One sample yielded the 14 T cell receptor beta chains listed below, sequenced in a study of CD4 and CD8 cells across lung adenocarcinoma regions. TCRdb redid the calling of the PCR reads with MiXCR, one entry per CDR3 protein. The sample lists 10,000 to 15,000 distinct CDR3 sequences; less than 60% were seen once. The sample comprised CD8+ T cells from the margin of a lung tumor. The receptor source for this set is a female donor with lung adenocarcinoma. The CD4 and CD8 labels of this study may be unreliable.

The rearrangement joins TRBV27 to TRBJ2-3, with D possibly matching TRBD2 (6 bases). The end of the DNA fits TRBJ2-5 better, so the J call may be wrong. The CDR3 contains 14 residues. Germline V lookup: CDR1 MNHEY, CDR2 SMNVEV (reference sequence). In DNA form, the CDR3 reads TGTGCCAGCAGTTTGGGCGGGGTCACAGATACCCAGTACTTC. It is translated as CASSLGGVTDTQYF.

The V gene is TRBV10-1, the J gene TRBJ2-3, with D possibly being TRBD2 (5 bases). V was pared by 9 bases and J by 12 bases, with 28 bases between. Germline loops: CDR1 WNHNN, CDR2 SYGVQD (reference sequence). CDR3 length: 15 residues. The CDR3 DNA reads as TGCGCCAGGGGTGTGGCGGGCCGACACCAAGAGACCCAGTATTTT. This translates into CARGVAGRHQETQYF.

This clonotype counts as large (0.1 to 1%). The gene calls are TRBV6-1 and TRBJ2-1; D could derive from TRBD1 or TRBD2 (5 bases each). Germline loops: CDR1 MNHNS, CDR2 SASEGT. The CDR3 has 16 amino acids. Trimming cost V 2 bases and J 4 bases, with 15 bases left between them. CDR3 amino acids: CASSELGAGSYNEQFF. For the CDR3, the DNA is TGTGCCAGCAGTGAACTTGGGGCAGGGAGTTACAATGAGCAGTTCTTC.

This clonotype was recorded once. At one of its ends the junction is not consistent with the germline gene, which may arise from a read error. This rearrangement joins TRBV4-1 to TRBJ2-3; D is possibly TRBD1 or TRBD2 (5 bases each). The CDR3 loop spans 18 amino acids. CDR1 MGHRA and CDR2 YSYEKL come from the germline V gene. The CDR3 sequence: CASSQGDGALGAKDTQYF. In DNA form, the CDR3 reads TGCGCCAGCAGCCAAGGAGACGGGGCCCTGGGAGCCAAAGATACGCAGTACTTT.

This chain links TRBV10-1 with TRBJ2-1; D call uncertain. The V gene's germline CDR1 is WNHNN and CDR2 SYGVQD (reference sequence). Deletions cut 0 bases from V and 8 bases from J, with 8 bases between. The CDR3 has 13 residues. The chain's CDR3 is CASSESEAHEQFF. The CDR3 DNA follows: TGCGCCAGCAGTGAGTCGGAAGCCCATGAGCAGTTCTTC.

The chain couples TRBV6-1 to TRBJ2-1, with TRBD1 identical over 8 bases. V lost 5 bases and J lost 15; bases outside the gene matches: 12. The CDR3 loop spans 13 amino acids. Per the germline V gene, CDR1 is MNHNS and CDR2 is SASEGT. CDR3 sequence reads: CASSINRGELRFF. CDR3 nucleotide sequence: TGTGCCAGCAGTATTAACAGGGGGGAGCTTCGGTTCTTC.

This chain joins TRBV10-1 and TRBJ2-5; weak D call: TRBD2 (5 bases). The germline V gene encodes CDR1 WNHNN and CDR2 SYGVQD (reference sequence). CDR3 length: 14 residues. V lost 6 bases to trimming and J lost 10 bases, with 21 bases between them. DNA of the CDR3: TGCGCCAGCAGCGGGATGCGTGACCGAGGGATCCAGTACTTC. Its protein is CASSGMRDRGIQYF.

The chain has TRBV11-1 and TRBJ2-1, with 7 positions matching TRBD1. The CDR3 contains 17 residues. Germline values: CDR1 SGHAT, CDR2 FQDESV (reference sequence). Germline trimming cut 6 bases from V and 0 bases from J; bases unmatched to any gene: 11. The chain's CDR3 is CASSPGQSTSSYNEQFF. The CDR3 DNA reads TGTGCCAGCAGTCCGGGACAGTCTACGAGCTCCTACAATGAGCAGTTCTTC.

In its sample, this clonotype was seen a few times. The V and J genes are TRBV7-2 and TRBJ2-3, with D possibly matching TRBD1 (6 bases). The CDR3 is 14 amino acids. V lost 2 bases, J lost 6 bases, and 12 bases lay in between. In germline, CDR1 is SGHTA, CDR2 FQGNSA. CDR3 protein: CASSLRAQGDTQYF. CDR3 DNA sequence: TGTGCCAGCAGCTTAAGGGCCCAGGGGGATACGCAGTATTTT.

V and J are TRBV6-5 and TRBJ2-3; 10 positions agree with TRBD1. Germline V CDR1 and CDR2: MNHEY, SVGAGI. Trimming cost V 2 bases and J 3 bases; bases outside gene matches: 2. The CDR3 has 15 residues. The CDR3 sequence: CASSYGTGDTDTQYF. The CDR3 coding sequence is TGTGCCAGCAGTTACGGGACAGGGGATACAGATACGCAGTATTTT.

This clonotype was detected a few times. This chain connects TRBV6-5 to TRBJ2-1, with 12 bases lining up with TRBD2. Germline V CDR1 and CDR2: MNHEY, SVGAGI. Unmatched junction bases numbered 4, after V lost 4 bases and J lost 0 bases. The CDR3 is 17 residues long. The CDR3: CASSFWTSGDSYNEQFF. In DNA form, the CDR3 reads TGTGCCAGCAGTTTCTGGACTAGCGGGGACTCCTACAATGAGCAGTTCTTC.

This chain joins TRBV9 and TRBJ2-1, with 9 bases aligning to TRBD2. V lost 4 bases to trimming and J lost 1 base; unmatched junction nucleotides: 9. From germline, CDR1 is SGDLS and CDR2 YYNGEE. The CDR3 sequence is 17 residues long. This CDR3 reads CASSPVAGGPSYNEQFF. The CDR3 nucleotides read TGTGCCAGCAGCCCCGTGGCGGGGGGGCCGTCCTACAATGAGCAGTTCTTC.

This chain uses TRBV6-1 with TRBJ2-3; maybe TRBD1 (6 bases). CDR1 is MNHNS, CDR2 SASEGT, per germline. V was shortened by 6 bases and J by 0 bases, with 10 bases between the two germline ends. This CDR3 comprises 14 residues. The chain's CDR3 is CASSRTASTDTQYF. CDR3 nucleotides: TGTGCCAGCAGCCGGACAGCTAGCACAGATACGCAGTATTTT.

This chain links TRBV10-3 with TRBJ2-1; TRBD2 agrees at 8 bases. J lost 5 bases, V lost 11 bases, and 11 bases had no gene match. Germline CDR1 reads ENHRY; CDR2 reads SYGVKD. The CDR3 is 14 residues long. This CDR3 is CAGMDSGENNEQFF. CDR3 sequence (DNA): TGTGCCGGGATGGATAGCGGGGAAAACAATGAGCAGTTCTTC.